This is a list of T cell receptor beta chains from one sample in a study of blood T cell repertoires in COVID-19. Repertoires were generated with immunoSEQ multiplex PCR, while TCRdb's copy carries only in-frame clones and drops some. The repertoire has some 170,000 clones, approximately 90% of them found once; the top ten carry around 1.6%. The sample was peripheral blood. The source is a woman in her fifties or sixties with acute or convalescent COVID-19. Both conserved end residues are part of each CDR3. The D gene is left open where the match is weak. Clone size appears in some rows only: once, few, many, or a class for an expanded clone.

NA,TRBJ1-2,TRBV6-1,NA,TGTGCCAGCAGCCGCTCGGGGGATAACTATGGCTACACCTTC,CASSRSGDNYGYTF
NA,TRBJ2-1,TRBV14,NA,TGTGCCAGCAGCCAGATTCAGGGGTTCCGGCAGTTCTTC,CASSQIQGFRQFF
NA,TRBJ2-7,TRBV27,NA,TGTGCCAGCAGTTTGGGTGGCGGGGTAGGGCCGGAGCAGTACTTC,CASSLGGGVGPEQYF
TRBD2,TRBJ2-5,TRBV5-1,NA,TGCGCCAGCAGCTTGGGTGGAGCGGGAGGAAGAGAGACCCAGTACTTC,CASSLGGAGGRETQYF
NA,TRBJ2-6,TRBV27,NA,TGTGCCAGCAGTTTATTCCGCCGAATTTGTTACAGTGCTGGGGCCAACGTCCTGACTTTC,CASSLFRRICYSAGANVLTF
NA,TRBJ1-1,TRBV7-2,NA,TGTGCCAGCAGCTTTCGGAGAGACACTGAAGCTTTCTTT,CASSFRRDTEAFF
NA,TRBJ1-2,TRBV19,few,TGTGCCAGTAGTACGGGAGAAGGCGACTATGGCTACACCTTC,CASSTGEGDYGYTF
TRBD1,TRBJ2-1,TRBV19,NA,TGTGCCAGTTATAACCCAGGACAGGGGGGGAATGAGCAGTTCTTC,CASYNPGQGGNEQFF
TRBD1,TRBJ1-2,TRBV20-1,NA,TGCAGTGCTAGTCAAGGACAGGGGTTCTATGGCTACACCTTC,CSASQGQGFYGYTF
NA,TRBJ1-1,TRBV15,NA,TGTGCCACCAGCACAGGGGACACTGAAGCTTTCTTT,CATSTGDTEAFF
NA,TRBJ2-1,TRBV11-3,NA,TGTGCCAGCAGCCCCCGGGGGGCCAATGAGCAGTTCTTC,CASSPRGANEQFF
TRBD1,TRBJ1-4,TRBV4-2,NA,TGTGCCAGCAGACTGGGACAGGGGACTAATGAAAAACTGTTTTTT,CASRLGQGTNEKLFF
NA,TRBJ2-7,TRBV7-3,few,TGTGCCAGCAGCTTAGCGGGACCCTACGAGCAGTACTTC,CASSLAGPYEQYF
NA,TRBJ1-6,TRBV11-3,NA,TGTGCCAGCAGCTTAGTCTCGGGCTATAATTCACCCCTCCACTTT,CASSLVSGYNSPLHF
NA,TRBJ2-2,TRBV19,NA,TGTGCCAGTAGTGGAAATTGGGGCAGGGGCACCGGGGAGCTGTTTTTT,CASSGNWGRGTGELFF
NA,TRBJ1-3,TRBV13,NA,TGTGCCAGCAGCTTGCGAGGGTCCCCTGGAAACACCATATATTTT,CASSLRGSPGNTIYF
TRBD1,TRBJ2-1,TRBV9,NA,TGTGCCAGCAGCGTGACAGGGGTAGATGGGAATGAGCAGTTCTTC,CASSVTGVDGNEQFF
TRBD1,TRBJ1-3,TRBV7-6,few,TGTGCCAGCAGCTCTACGACAGGGAATGGAAACACCATATATTTT,CASSSTTGNGNTIYF
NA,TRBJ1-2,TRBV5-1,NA,TGCGCCAGCAGCTTGGACAGCTATGGCTACACCTTC,CASSLDSYGYTF
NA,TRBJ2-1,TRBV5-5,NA,TGTGCCAGCAGCTTGTCTAGCTTAGGGCGGGTAGGGTTCTTC,CASSLSSLGRVGFF
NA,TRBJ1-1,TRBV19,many,TGTGCCACCATAAGGGGGGGGATGAACACTGAAGCTTTCTTT,CATIRGGMNTEAFF
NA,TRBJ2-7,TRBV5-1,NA,TGCGCCAGCAGCTTGGAACCCAACGGCGGGACGACTTACTACGAGCAGTACTTC,CASSLEPNGGTTYYEQYF
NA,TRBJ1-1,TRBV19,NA,TGTGCCAGTACCCTGGACAGAGTGAACACTGAAGCTTTCTTT,CASTLDRVNTEAFF